The next 24 T cell receptor beta chains were all read from a single sample in a study of OX40 agonist ivuxolimab in advanced cancers. Profiled with immunoSEQ multiplex PCR; TCRdb holds only in-frame clones, not every one. The table records about 25,000 clones, 80% to 90% of them present only once. Sequencing was performed on CD4+ or CD8+ T cells sorted from blood, taken in a trial of the OX40 agonist ivuxolimab. All receptors derive from an adult with an advanced solid tumor such as melanoma, head and neck, liver or kidney cancer.

The chain has TRBV5-6 and TRBJ2-7, with 11 bases fitting TRBD1. Trimming at V came to 4 bases and at J to 2 bases, leaving 5 bases not matched to a gene. The CDR3 extends over 15 amino acids. From germline, CDR1 is SGHDT and CDR2 YYEEEE. The CDR3 coding sequence is TGTGCCAGCAGCGCGGCGGGACAGGGGGCCTACGAGCAGTACTTC. This gives the protein CASSAAGQGAYEQYF.

The rearrangement uses TRBV5-6 and TRBJ2-2, with 10 bases aligning to TRBD2. This CDR3 is built from 13 residues. CDR1 and CDR2 from the germline V gene are SGHDT and YYEEEE. With V trimmed by 3 bases and J by 8 bases, 1 base remained unmatched. The CDR3 loop reads CASSWGLAGELFF. As DNA, the CDR3 is TGTGCCAGCAGCTGGGGACTAGCGGGGGAGCTGTTTTTT.

The chain employs TRBV11-2 and TRBJ2-7, with 7 bases identical to TRBD1. The germline gives CDR1 SGHAT, CDR2 FQNNGV. V shed 7 bases and J 6 bases; nucleotides not matched to a gene: 6. There are 12 residues in the CDR3. The CDR3 coding sequence is TGTGCCAGCAAGGAAGGGGGCAGCGAGCAGTACTTC. Amino acid sequence: CASKEGGSEQYF.

This clone was counted between two and nine times. The gene calls are TRBV6-5 and TRBJ2-1, with 9 bases lining up with TRBD1. Germline loops: CDR1 MNHEY, CDR2 SVGAGI. The J segment lost 8 bases and the V segment lost 5 bases, leaving 7 bases of the junction unmatched. The length of the CDR3 is 14 residues. In DNA form, the CDR3 reads TGTGCCAGCAGTGACCGGACAGGGGTGGATGAGCAGTTCTTC. Protein sequence: CASSDRTGVDEQFF.

This clone came up once. V usage is TRBV6-5 and J usage is TRBJ2-7; D might be TRBD1 (5 bases). Per germline, CDR1 MNHEY and CDR2 SVGAGI. This CDR3 spans 14 amino acids. V was pared by 0 bases and J by 3 bases, with 9 bases between. Here the CDR3 reads CASSYSDTFYEQYF. The CDR3 DNA sequence: TGTGCCAGCAGTTACTCGGACACATTCTACGAGCAGTACTTC.

The V gene is TRBV18, the J gene TRBJ2-7; 7 positions agree with TRBD1. This CDR3 region has 17 residues. CDR1 is KGHSH, CDR2 LQKENI, per germline. J lost 1 base, V lost 1 base, and 10 bases had no gene match. The CDR3 protein is CASSPQPGTVRSYEQYF. CDR3 bases: TGTGCCAGCTCACCACAACCAGGGACAGTAAGGTCCTACGAGCAGTACTTC.

This clone was seen only a few times. V gene TRBV7-8 combines with J gene TRBJ2-7, with D possibly matching TRBD1 (6 bases). The CDR3 runs to 14 residues. Trimming removed 2 bases at V and 5 bases at J, with 13 bases between. The germline V gene encodes CDR1 SGHVS and CDR2 FQNEAQ. In DNA, the CDR3 is TGTGCCAGCAGCTTACTCTTACAGGGTCACGAGCAGTACTTC. Its protein is CASSLLLQGHEQYF.

This sequence joins TRBV6-5 and TRBJ2-7; 11 bases align to TRBD2. The V segment lost 4 bases and the J segment 2 bases; nucleotides outside the gene matches: 4. CDR1 is MNHEY and CDR2 is SVGAGI in the germline V gene. CDR3 length: 15 amino acids. The chain's CDR3 is CASSSVAGGAYEQYF. CDR3 bases: TGTGCCAGCAGTTCTGTAGCGGGAGGGGCCTACGAGCAGTACTTC.

The rearrangement links TRBV7-6 to TRBJ2-3; D unclear. Trimming cost V 5 bases and J 1 base, with 10 bases left between them. The CDR3 totals 14 residues. The V gene's germline CDR1 is SGHVS and CDR2 FNYEAQ. CDR3 loop: CASSPHRGTDTQYF. DNA of the CDR3: TGTGCCAGCAGCCCGCACCGGGGCACAGATACGCAGTATTTT. The whole variable domain, filled in from reference TRBV7-6 and TRBJ2-3, reads GAGVSQSPRYKVTKRGQDVALRCDPISGHVSLYWYRQALGQGPEFLTYFNYEAQQDKSGLPNDRFSAERPEGSISTLTIQRTEQRDSAMYRCASSPHRGTDTQYFGPGTRLTVL.

The J gene is TRBJ1-5, the V gene TRBV13, with 9 positions matching TRBD1. The CDR3 sequence is 14 residues long. Trimming removed 5 bases from V and 4 bases from J; junction bases left unmatched: 3. From germline, CDR1 is PRHDT and CDR2 FYEKMQ (reference sequence). CDR3 in DNA: TGTGCCAGCAGCAGGACAGGGGATAATCAGCCCCAGCATTTT. Protein sequence: CASSRTGDNQPQHF.

V is TRBV27 and J is TRBJ2-5, with 8 bases identical to TRBD2. This CDR3 spans 16 amino acids. Germline values: CDR1 MNHEY, CDR2 SMNVEV (reference sequence). The V and J ends lost 6 bases and 5 bases, in that order; junction bases with no gene match: 14. Written as DNA, the CDR3 is TGTGCCAGCAGGGCGTATGAAGCGGGAGAGCGGGAGACCCAGTACTTC. Translation gives CASRAYEAGERETQYF.

The chain's CDR3 is CAISETTSPDNEQFF. CDR3 DNA: TGTGCCATCAGTGAGACGACTAGCCCCGACAATGAGCAGTTCTTC. The chain joins TRBV10-3 to TRBJ2-1, with TRBD2 matching over 7 bases. V lost 2 bases to trimming and J lost 5 bases; unmatched junction nucleotides: 6. The length of the CDR3 is 15 residues. Germline V gene data show CDR1 as ENHRY and CDR2 as SYGVKD.

The rearrangement links TRBV11-3 to TRBJ2-2; D remains ambiguous. The CDR3 spans 14 residues. V was cut by 1 base and J by 5 bases, with 8 bases left in between. The germline V gene encodes CDR1 SGHNT and CDR2 YENEEA. CDR3 residues: CASSLGTTTGELFF. CDR3 nucleotide sequence: TGTGCCAGCAGCTTAGGGACGACGACCGGGGAGCTGTTTTTT.

The chain uses TRBV5-6 and TRBJ2-7; TRBD1 might be the D (6 bases). The germline gives CDR1 SGHDT, CDR2 YYEEEE. The CDR3 runs to 15 residues. Trimming stripped 0 bases from V and 2 bases from J, with 12 bases between. CDR3 in DNA: TGTGCCAGCAGCTTGGGAGCAGGGGTGACCTACGAGCAGTACTTC. Protein product: CASSLGAGVTYEQYF.

This clone was detected once. This chain connects TRBV5-1 to TRBJ2-5, with D perhaps given as TRBD1 or TRBD2 (5 bases each). The V gene's germline CDR1 is SGHRS and CDR2 YFSETQ. CDR3 length: 15 residues. The ends were cut back, 1 base at V and 5 bases at J, with 15 bases in the middle. DNA of the CDR3: TGCGCCAGCAGCTTGATCTGGGGCGAGGGGGAGACCCAGTACTTC. As protein: CASSLIWGEGETQYF.

The chain employs TRBV14 and TRBJ2-1; possibly TRBD1 or TRBD2 for D (5 bases each). Germline values: CDR1 SGHDN, CDR2 FVKESK. The CDR3 is 12 residues long. Trimming pared 4 bases from V and 9 bases from J, leaving 10 bases between. The CDR3 DNA sequence: TGTGCCAGCAGCCCCCTGGGGGTTGAGCAGTTCTTC. Translation: CASSPLGVEQFF.

The gene calls are TRBV19 and TRBJ2-1, with 12 bases lining up with TRBD2. After removal of 5 bases from V and 8 bases from J, the junction contained 10 bases not matched to a gene. The CDR3 sequence is 16 residues long. Germline V gene lookup returns CDR1 LNHDA and CDR2 SQIVND (reference sequence). CDR3 region: CASSATSGRIWDEQFF. The DNA for the CDR3 is TGTGCCAGTAGTGCGACTAGCGGGAGAATTTGGGATGAGCAGTTCTTC.

The DNA for the CDR3 is TGTGCCAGCAGTGGGCTTTACCAAGAGACCCAGTACTTC. Translation: CASSGLYQETQYF. This chain links TRBV6-1 with TRBJ2-5; D call uncertain. The ends were cut back, 4 bases at V and 0 bases at J, with 6 bases in the middle. The germline gives CDR1 MNHNS, CDR2 SASEGT. The CDR3 is 13 amino acids.

This chain uses TRBV19 with TRBJ1-4; D ambiguous. The CDR3 is 12 amino acids. V was trimmed by 6 bases and J by 6 bases, leaving 8 bases between them. Per the germline V gene, CDR1 is LNHDA and CDR2 is SQIVND (reference sequence). CDR3 DNA: TGTGCCAGTAGGGACGGTTATGAAAAACTGTTTTTT. This translates into CASRDGYEKLFF.

This rearrangement joins TRBV9 to TRBJ2-4; D ambiguous. Germline lookup yields CDR1 SGDLS and CDR2 YYNGEE. The CDR3 length is 15 residues. V lost 5 bases and J 3 bases, leaving 15 bases between the germline ends. CDR3 bases: TGTGCCAGCAGTCCTATAAAGGATGGCAAAAACATTCAGTACTTC. Translating gives CASSPIKDGKNIQYF.

The rearrangement joins TRBV5-4 to TRBJ2-7; 7 positions match TRBD2. The germline V gene has CDR1 SGHNT and CDR2 YYREEE (reference sequence). The CDR3 extends over 15 amino acids. Losses at the gene ends were 4 bases for V and 3 bases for J; bases not matched to a gene: 10. The CDR3 region is CASSLLQAGNYEQYF. The DNA of the CDR3 is TGTGCCAGCAGCCTGTTACAAGCGGGGAACTACGAGCAGTACTTC.

J is TRBJ2-7 and V is TRBV11-2, with a possible D match to TRBD1 (5 bases). Germline V gene lookup returns CDR1 SGHAT and CDR2 FQNNGV. Trimming took 3 bases from V and 2 from J, leaving 5 bases between them. This CDR3 spans 12 amino acids. CDR3 region: CASSLTAYEQYF. In DNA, the CDR3 is TGTGCCAGCAGCTTGACAGCCTACGAGCAGTACTTC.

This chain joins TRBV7-9 and TRBJ1-1; a weak D match, TRBD1 (5 bases). Trimming took 11 bases from V and 6 from J, leaving 16 bases between them. The CDR3 is 12 residues long. CDR1 is SEHNR, CDR2 FQNEAQ, per germline (reference sequence). This CDR3 reads CAGSGALAEAFF. The CDR3 nucleotides are TGTGCCGGAAGCGGGGCACTCGCTGAAGCTTTCTTT. The complete variable domain, with remaining parts taken from reference TRBV7-9 and TRBJ1-1, reads DTGVSQNPRHKITKRGQNVTFRCDPISEHNRLYWYRQTLGQGPEFLTYFQNEAQLEKSRLLSDRFSAERPKGSFSTLEIQRTEQGDSAMYLCAGSGALAEAFFGQGTRLTVV.

J is TRBJ1-3 and V is TRBV5-4; 10 bases fit TRBD1. The CDR3 has 16 residues. Germline V gene sequence: CDR1 SGHNT, CDR2 YYREEE (reference sequence). Unmatched junction bases numbered 2, after V lost 0 bases and J lost 2 bases. CDR3 residues: CASSLDGQGAGNTIYF. The CDR3, as DNA: TGTGCCAGCAGCTTGGATGGACAGGGGGCTGGAAACACCATATATTTT.